This T cell receptor beta chain was sequenced for a study of cytomegalovirus exposure and HLA in healthy donors. For this clone: Its specificity is unknown.

The CDR3 extends over 12 amino acids. CDR1 is LGHNT, CDR2 FRNRAP, per germline. V was clipped by 8 bases and J by 1 base, with 8 bases between them. Study-wide points: The likely origin of a cluster of highly shared sequence variants was a sequencing artifact. Some V segments could not be told apart, so they were left out, TRBV6-2 and TRBV6-3 among them. Cytomegalovirus status was reportedly diagnosed by the classifier with high sensitivity and specificity. With DRB1 most and HLA-C fewest, TCR association rates differed between HLA loci in a later analysis.

PCR was performed using 60 Vbeta and 13 Jbeta primers. Libraries were prepared by immunoSEQ multiplex PCR; TCRdb keeps only in-frame clonotypes and omits some of them. Here the sample spans some 150,000 clones, about three quarters being singletons. This TCR came from a woman under 40 in good health and CMV-seronegative. V gene TRBV12-5 combines with J gene TRBJ1-1; no clear D gene. Sequencing used PBMCs. The DNA for the CDR3 is TGTGCTAGTCGAAACGGGAACACTGAAGCTTTCTTT. It yields the protein CASRNGNTEAFF.